These T cell receptor beta chains were read from a single sample in a study of a mutant IDH1 vaccine in newly diagnosed glioma. Sequencing used immunoSEQ multiplex PCR; TCRdb keeps in-frame clones, though not all of them. The sample has about 92,000 clones, roughly 85% seen once. Sequencing used PBMCs, obtained from a glioma patient treated with radiotherapy, temozolomide or both. All receptors derive from a woman aged 45-65 years with glioma. Both conserved end residues are part of each CDR3. Fields, in order: clone size, J gene, D gene, V gene, CDR3 DNA, CDR3 protein. D genes are given only for firm matches. Clone size is shown for a subset of rows, as once, few, many or a class of expanded clone.

>.|TRBJ2-7|.|TRBV27
TGTGCCAGCAGTTTGGCGCAGACCTACGAGCAGTACTTC
CASSLAQTYEQYF
>.|TRBJ1-2|TRBD1|TRBV18
TGTGCCAGCTCACCGCGACAGGGATATGGCTACACCTTC
CASSPRQGYGYTF
>once|TRBJ2-3|TRBD1|TRBV6-6
TGTGCCAGCAGTTACCTACAGGGGAAAGATACGCAGTATTTT
CASSYLQGKDTQYF
>.|TRBJ2-5|.|TRBV29-1
TGCAGCGTTACAGGACAGAACCAAGAGACCCAGTACTTC
CSVTGQNQETQYF
>.|TRBJ1-2|.|TRBV4-3
TGCGCCAGCAGCCAGGGGGAGACAGCGATCTATGGCTACACCTTC
CASSQGETAIYGYTF
>few|TRBJ1-4|.|TRBV5-4
TGTGCCAGCAGCTCAACTGCAACTAATGAAAAACTGTTTTTT
CASSSTATNEKLFF
>once|TRBJ2-1|TRBD2|TRBV19
TGTGCCAGTAGCCCTCTAGCGGGGAGTTCCTACAATGAGCAGTTCTTC
CASSPLAGSSYNEQFF
>.|TRBJ2-7|.|TRBV10-3
TGTGCCATCAGTTTTCGACCTCCAACGACAGACTCCTACGAGCAGTACTTC
CAISFRPPTTDSYEQYF
>.|TRBJ1-5|.|TRBV7-2
TGTGCCAGCAGCTTAGTTGGGGGTCAACCCCAGCATTTT
CASSLVGGQPQHF
>once|TRBJ2-7|TRBD1|TRBV9
TGTGCCAGCAGCGTAGCCCCGGGACAGAACTACGAGCAGTACTTC
CASSVAPGQNYEQYF
>.|TRBJ2-7|TRBD1|TRBV6-5
TGTGCCAGCATCCCCTCCGGGACAGGACAGTACGAGCAGTACTTC
CASIPSGTGQYEQYF
>.|TRBJ2-2|.|TRBV7-9
TGTGCCAGCAGCTTAGGTCAGGGAAACACCGGGGAGCTGTTTTTT
CASSLGQGNTGELFF
>.|TRBJ1-2|.|TRBV30
TGTGCCTGGAGTGTCGGGGGCCGCTATGGCTACACCTTC
CAWSVGGRYGYTF
>.|TRBJ1-1|.|TRBV28
TGTGCCAGCAGTTCCCGGGTGAGAGCTTTCTTT
CASSSRVRAFF
>.|TRBJ2-7|.|TRBV2
TGTGCCAGTGAGGGGGGGTCCCTCTACGAGCAGTACTTC
CASEGGSLYEQYF
>once|TRBJ1-1|TRBD1|TRBV5-1
TGCGCCAGCAGCTTGTCTCCGACAGGGGGTGAAGCTTTCTTT
CASSLSPTGGEAFF
>.|TRBJ1-2|.|TRBV11-2
TGTGCCAGCAGCTTCAGCTCGGGCTATGGCTACACCTTC
CASSFSSGYGYTF
>.|TRBJ1-1|TRBD1|TRBV4-1
TGCGCCAGCAGCCGAGAGGGACAGATGAACACTGAAGCTTTCTTT
CASSREGQMNTEAFF
>once|TRBJ2-2|TRBD1|TRBV5-1
TGCGCCAGCAGCTTGGCCGGGACAGGGATGCCCGGGGAGCTGTTTTTT
CASSLAGTGMPGELFF
>.|TRBJ1-5|TRBD1|TRBV19
TGTGCCAGTAGTCTACAGGGGTATAGCAATCAGCCCCAGCATTTT
CASSLQGYSNQPQHF
>.|TRBJ1-1|.|TRBV30
TGTGCCTGGAGTCCAGGAATGTATCTGAACACTGAAGCTTTCTTT
CAWSPGMYLNTEAFF
>.|TRBJ2-3|TRBD1|TRBV7-2
TGTGCCAGCAGTGGTCCGGACAGGGGCACAGATACGCAGTATTTT
CASSGPDRGTDTQYF
>.|TRBJ2-3|TRBD1|TRBV10-3
TGTGCCATCAGCAGCCGGGACAGGGCTGGAGATACGCAGTATTTT
CAISSRDRAGDTQYF
>medium-sized|TRBJ2-7|TRBD1|TRBV7-6
TGTGCCAGCAGCTTAGAGGGACAGGGGTCCTACGAGCAGTACTTC
CASSLEGQGSYEQYF
>.|TRBJ2-3|TRBD2|TRBV5-4
TGTGCCAGCAGCTTCTCCAGCGGGGGCCACACAGATACGCAGTATTTT
CASSFSSGGHTDTQYF
>.|TRBJ2-3|TRBD2|TRBV4-1
TGCGCCAGCAGCTCTAGCGGGGGGGCAGCAGATACGCAGTATTTT
CASSSSGGAADTQYF
>.|TRBJ1-1|TRBD1|TRBV5-4
TGTGCCAGCAGCACCGACAGGGGTGGCGTTAGTGAAGCTTTCTTT
CASSTDRGGVSEAFF
>.|TRBJ1-3|.|TRBV27
TGTGCCAGCAGACTGAGCTCTGGAAACACCATATATTTT
CASRLSSGNTIYF
>.|TRBJ1-1|.|TRBV19
TGTGCCAGTAGTCCGGGAGGGGGTCCTGAAGCTTTCTTT
CASSPGGGPEAFF
>.|TRBJ2-3|.|TRBV5-1
TGCGCCAGCAGACCTGAAACGCGTCCCACAGATACGCAGTATTTT
CASRPETRPTDTQYF
>.|TRBJ1-2|.|TRBV5-1
TGCGCCAGCAGCATAGGGAAAGCAGGGTATGGCTACACCTTC
CASSIGKAGYGYTF
>.|TRBJ2-3|.|TRBV27
TGTGCCAGCAGTTTATCGTCTGGGGGACCCGCTACGCAGTATTTT
CASSLSSGGPATQYF
>.|TRBJ1-3|TRBD1|TRBV19
TGTGCCAGTAGTTCGCAGACAGGGAGCTCTGGAAACACCATATATTTT
CASSSQTGSSGNTIYF
>.|TRBJ1-1|TRBD1|TRBV5-1
TGCGCCAGCAGCCAGGGACAGGGTGAAGCTTTCTTT
CASSQGQGEAFF
>.|TRBJ2-7|TRBD2|TRBV30
TGTGCCTGGAGTGTACTAGCGGGGGGGCCGGGGGAGCAGTGCTTC
CAWSVLAGGPGEQCF
>.|TRBJ2-1|.|TRBV18
TGTGCCAGCTCCTCAGGATCCTACAATGAGCAGTTCTTC
CASSSGSYNEQFF
>.|TRBJ2-3|TRBD1|TRBV4-1
TGCGCCAGCAGCCAGTATCCGACCAGACAGGGAACGTCAGATACGCAGTATTTT
CASSQYPTRQGTSDTQYF
>few|TRBJ1-2|.|TRBV6-1
TGTGCCAGCAGATTCGCGGACCAGAACTATGGCTACACCTTC
CASRFADQNYGYTF
>.|TRBJ1-6|TRBD1|TRBV2
TGTGCCAGCAGTGAAGCGGGACAGGGGAATAATTCACCCCTCCACTTT
CASSEAGQGNNSPLHF
>.|TRBJ1-5|.|TRBV5-1
TGCGCCAGCAGCTTGGCCGTTAATCAGCCCCAGCATTTT
CASSLAVNQPQHF
>.|TRBJ2-7|.|TRBV5-1
TGCGCCAGCAGCTTTTGGACAGACTCCTACGAGCAGTACTTC
CASSFWTDSYEQYF
>.|TRBJ2-7|.|TRBV18
TGTGCCAGCTCACGCTCGTTAACAGATTCTTCGTACTTC
CASSRSLTDSSYF
>.|TRBJ1-5|.|TRBV4-1
TGCGCCAGCAGCCTGCTTAGCAATCAGCCCCAGCATTTT
CASSLLSNQPQHF
>once|TRBJ1-1|TRBD1|TRBV2
TGTGCCAGCAGGAGGGATAGACAGGGCTCCACTGAAGCTTTCTTT
CASRRDRQGSTEAFF
>.|TRBJ2-1|TRBD1|TRBV6-5
TGTGCCAGCAGTTACTCGACAGGGTGGGAGTTCTTC
CASSYSTGWEFF
>few|TRBJ2-1|.|TRBV5-5
TGTGCCAGCAGCTATGGACTCAATGAGCAGTTCTTC
CASSYGLNEQFF
>.|TRBJ1-1|.|TRBV5-1
TGCGCCAGCAGCTTACAGGTAGGGGTCACTGAAGCTTTCTTT
CASSLQVGVTEAFF
>.|TRBJ1-1|TRBD1|TRBV19
TGTGCCAGTATTTGGACAGGGGAAGGAACTGAAGCTTTCTTT
CASIWTGEGTEAFF